The present T cell receptor (beta chain) was sequenced within a study of blood T cells in healthy people across ages. A J-beta primer mix and a sample-barcoded 5' primer were used in a second PCR of about 7 to 12 cycles. From the 5' RACE reads, TCRdb called clonotypes with MiXCR, one entry per CDR3 protein. Among hundreds of thousands of distinct CDR3 sequences, under 45% were seen once, and the ten largest hold about a fifth. The V end lost 0 bases, the J end lost 4 bases, and 16 bases lay between the germline ends. The CDR3 is 15 residues long. CDR1 SQVTM and CDR2 ANQGSEA come from the germline V gene. General observations from the study: It was held that the diversity estimates obtained from one million T cells were underestimates. Samples with more naive T cells showed higher observed beta diversity.

Notes on this clonotype: Antigen specificity is unknown.

The chain is built from TRBV29-1 and TRBJ2-7; D perhaps matches TRBD1 (6 bases). The clonotype was recovered from a man aged 60 to 75 in good health. The specimen sequenced was blood. The CDR3 sequence: CSVEEGQEGYYEQYF. The CDR3 DNA reads TGCAGCGTTGAAGAGGGACAAGAAGGGTATTACGAGCAGTACTTC.